This TCR beta chain was recorded in a study of response to subunit inactivated influenza vaccine. V was clipped by 4 bases and J by 4 bases; unmatched bases: 6. Per the germline V gene, CDR1 is SGHRS and CDR2 is YFSETQ. The CDR3 has 14 residues. TCRdb called the RT-PCR reads again in MiXCR, with one record for every CDR3 protein. The sample carries about 830,000 distinct CDR3 sequences, around 20% recorded once. V gene TRBV5-1 combines with J gene TRBJ2-7, with 9 positions matching TRBD1. The sample consisted of PBMCs from blood, taken less than 6 days after vaccination. The receptor comes from a man aged 50-59 years who received an inactivated influenza vaccine. The DNA for the CDR3 is TGCGCCAGCAGCATTACCGGGACAGGGTACGAGCAGTACTTC. Its translation: CASSITGTGYEQYF.